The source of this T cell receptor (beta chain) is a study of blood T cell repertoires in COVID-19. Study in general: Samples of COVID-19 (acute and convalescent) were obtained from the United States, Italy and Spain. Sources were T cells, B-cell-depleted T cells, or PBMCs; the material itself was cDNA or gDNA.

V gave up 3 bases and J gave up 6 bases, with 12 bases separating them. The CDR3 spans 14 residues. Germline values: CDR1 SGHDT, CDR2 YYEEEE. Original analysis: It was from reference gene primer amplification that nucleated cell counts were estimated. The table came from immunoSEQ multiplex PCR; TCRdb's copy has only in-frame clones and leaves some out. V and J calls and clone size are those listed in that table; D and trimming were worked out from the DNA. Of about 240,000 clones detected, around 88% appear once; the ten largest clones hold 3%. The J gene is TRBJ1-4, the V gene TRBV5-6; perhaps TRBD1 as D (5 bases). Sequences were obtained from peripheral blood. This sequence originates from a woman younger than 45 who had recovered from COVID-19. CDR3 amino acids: CASSSWGVYEKLFF. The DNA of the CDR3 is TGTGCCAGCAGCTCCTGGGGGGTTTATGAAAAACTGTTTTTT.